This T cell receptor (beta chain) was found in a study of T cell responses to AZD1222 COVID-19 vaccine. CDR1 is MDHEN and CDR2 is SYDVKM in the germline V gene. This CDR3 has 14 amino acids. V lost 3 bases and J lost 4, with 12 bases in between. TCRdb keeps only in-frame clones here, not all; method: immunoSEQ multiplex PCR. The repertoire holds 55,000 to 85,000 clones, with less than 90% as singletons. For this clone: Its antigen is still unknown.

Study-wide findings and caveats: Sampled repertoires all dated from after the peak T cell response. Only a handful of people who got AZD1222 tested seropositive at baseline. Spike-specific TCR breadth and depth rose after two AZD1222 doses. The donors showed a predominance of white British ancestry and of females, with possible underestimation of clonal diversity.

The sample here was peripheral blood, taken on day 0 of AZD1222 vaccination. This TCR was recovered from an adult in good health. The V gene is TRBV28, the J gene TRBJ1-2, with D hard to call. CDR3 protein: CASSFEDRSYGYTF. The CDR3 DNA follows: TGTGCCAGCAGTTTCGAGGACCGAAGCTATGGCTACACCTTC.